A selection of T cell receptor beta chains follows, all from one sample in a study of blood T cell repertoires in COVID-19. Repertoires were generated with immunoSEQ multiplex PCR, while TCRdb's copy carries only in-frame clones and drops some. This table holds roughly 300,000 clones, approximately 91% found once. Material for sequencing was PBMCs or T cells enriched from blood (not recorded which). The receptors derive from a woman in her 40s with acute COVID-19. Each CDR3 is given with its conserved first and last residue. D genes are given only for firm matches. Rows may omit the clone size; those that give it use once, few, many or a size class.

J: TRBJ2-1; V: TRBV28; size: .; D: .; DNA: TGTGCCAGCAGCTCGGGAGTAAGCTCCTACAATGAGCAGTTCTTC; CDR3: CASSSGVSSYNEQFF
J: TRBJ1-3; V: TRBV9; size: .; D: .; DNA: TGTGCCAGCAGCGCCCTTCCAGGTTCTGGAAACACCATATATTTT; CDR3: CASSALPGSGNTIYF
J: TRBJ2-1; V: TRBV30; size: .; D: .; DNA: TGTGCCTGGGTACGGGAGTCTTACAATGAGCAGTTCTTC; CDR3: CAWVRESYNEQFF
J: TRBJ1-5; V: TRBV28; size: .; D: .; DNA: TGTGCCAGCAGTTTTACGACAGCGCCATCCCAGCATTTT; CDR3: CASSFTTAPSQHF
J: TRBJ2-5; V: TRBV28; size: .; D: .; DNA: TGTGCCAGCAGTTTAAGACAGCTACAAGAGACCCAGTACTTC; CDR3: CASSLRQLQETQYF
J: TRBJ1-2; V: TRBV15; size: .; D: .; DNA: TGTGCCACCAGCAGACCCGACAAAAACTATGGCTACACCTTC; CDR3: CATSRPDKNYGYTF
J: TRBJ2-1; V: TRBV20-1; size: once; D: .; DNA: TGCAGTGCTAGTTACTTAGCGGCCACCTACAATGAGCAGTTCTTC; CDR3: CSASYLAATYNEQFF
J: TRBJ1-6; V: TRBV6-1; size: .; D: .; DNA: TGTGCCAGCAGTGAACAGGGCGGGGGAATTTCACCCCTCCACTTT; CDR3: CASSEQGGGISPLHF
J: TRBJ1-5; V: TRBV6-5; size: .; D: TRBD1; DNA: TGTGCCAGCAAGAAGGACAGGAACAATCAGCCCCAGCATTTT; CDR3: CASKKDRNNQPQHF
J: TRBJ2-6; V: TRBV19; size: .; D: TRBD1; DNA: TGTGCCAGTAGTCCCGGGACAGGGAACTCTGGGGCCAACGTCCTGACTTTC; CDR3: CASSPGTGNSGANVLTF
J: TRBJ1-1; V: TRBV19; size: once; D: .; DNA: TGTGCCAGTAATCCCGGCGGGTACACTGAAGCTTTCTTT; CDR3: CASNPGGYTEAFF